These 27 T cell receptor beta chains were all obtained from the same sample, sequenced in a study of response to subunit inactivated influenza vaccine. A single record per CDR3 protein comes from TCRdb applying MiXCR to the RT-PCR reads. The data contain about 480,000 distinct CDR3 sequences, roughly 23% of them seen just once; the ten biggest clones take up 1.5% to 2%. Specimen: CD4+ T cells sorted from PBMCs, collected approximately 5 days after vaccination. The receptors stem from a man aged 45-65 years who received an inactivated influenza vaccine.

This clonotype was seen more than once but under ten times. A junction end diverges from the germline sequence, so it may reflect a read error. The V call is TRBV3-1, the J call TRBJ2-7; 7 positions agree with TRBD1. The CDR3 contains 12 residues. The germline gives CDR1 LGHDT, CDR2 YNNKEL (reference sequence). CDR3 amino acids: CASSQDRGGLNF. CDR3 coding DNA: TGTGCCAGCAGCCAAGATCGAGGGGGCTTGAACTTC.

A remark on this clonotype: The junction shows a germline mismatch at one end, possibly a read error. The rearrangement links TRBV28 to TRBJ2-4; D perhaps matches TRBD2 (6 bases). The CDR3 totals 17 residues. From germline, CDR1 is MDHEN and CDR2 SYDVKM. The CDR3 protein is CASSTFAGSVAKNIEYF. The CDR3 nucleotides read TGTGCCAGCAGTACATTCGCGGGGAGCGTAGCCAAAAACATTGAGTACTTC.

This clonotype was picked up many times. The V and J genes are TRBV7-2 and TRBJ2-1, with unresolved D. The V end was cut by 1 base, the J end by 4 bases, with 11 bases between. Germline CDR1 SGHTA, CDR2 FQGNSA. The CDR3 is 15 residues long. DNA of the CDR3: TGTGCCAGCAGCTTAGAACACTCGCGGTACAATGAGCAGTTCTTC. Translating it yields CASSLEHSRYNEQFF.

This clonotype was seen more than once but under ten times. This chain connects TRBV4-1 to TRBJ2-7; unclear D gene. Trimming left V 2 bases short and J 0 bases short, with 11 bases between. CDR1 and CDR2 from the germline V gene are MGHRA and YSYEKL. This CDR3 has 15 residues. CDR3 nucleotide sequence: TGCGCCAGCAGCCAACAGGTTTCCCGCTCCTACGAGCAGTACTTC. It specifies CASSQQVSRSYEQYF.

The J gene is TRBJ2-4, the V gene TRBV20-1; TRBD1 might be the D (5 bases). Germline-derived CDR1 and CDR2 are DFQATT and SNEGSKA (reference sequence). There are 15 residues in the CDR3. V lost 1 base, J lost 2 bases, and 12 bases lay in between. In DNA form, the CDR3 reads TGCAGTGCTAGAGCTATCAGGGTCCCCAAAAACATTCAGTACTTC. Its translation is CSARAIRVPKNIQYF.

This clonotype was recorded a few times. V is TRBV5-5 and J is TRBJ1-6; no clear D. The germline V gene has CDR1 SGHKS and CDR2 YYEKEE (reference sequence). This CDR3 is 13 amino acids long. V lost 1 base to trimming and J lost 6 bases, with 5 bases between them. CDR3 residues: CASSLNTNSPLHF. DNA of the CDR3: TGTGCCAGCAGCTTGAATACTAATTCACCCCTCCACTTT. Combining the CDR3 with reference TRBV5-5 and TRBJ1-6 gives the whole variable domain DAGVTQSPTHLIKTRGQQVTLRCSPISGHKSVSWYQQVLGQGPQFIFQYYEKEERGRGNFPDRFSARQFPNYSSELNVNALLLGDSALYLCASSLNTNSPLHFGNGTRLTVT.

The V and J genes are TRBV5-1 and TRBJ2-1; D may be TRBD1 (5 bases). Germline CDR1 and CDR2: SGHRS and YFSETQ. The CDR3 spans 15 residues. Between the trimmed V and J ends, which lost 4 bases and 4 bases, there was a span of 15 bases. The CDR3 protein is CASSHPDGAYNEQFF. In nucleotides, the CDR3 is TGCGCCAGCAGCCATCCGGATGGGGCGTACAATGAGCAGTTCTTC. Filled out from reference TRBV5-1 and TRBJ2-1, the complete variable domain reads KAGVTQTPRYLIKTRGQQVTLSCSPISGHRSVSWYQQTPGQGLQFLFEYFSETQRNKGNFPGRFSGRQFSNSRSEMNVSTLELGDSALYLCASSHPDGAYNEQFFGPGTRLTVL.

This clonotype was seen only a few times. A much larger clone differs by one base, so this may be a read error. Here the CDR3 reads CASRPGTANTEAFF. CDR3 DNA: TGTGCCAGCAGGCCCGGGACAGCGAACACTGAAGCTTTCTTT. The rearrangement links TRBV2 to TRBJ1-1; TRBD1 agrees at 7 bases. Germline V gene sequence: CDR1 SNHLY, CDR2 FYNNEI. J gave up 1 base and V 6 bases, and 5 bases lay outside the gene matches. The CDR3 length is 14 residues.

This clonotype came up a few times. This rearrangement joins TRBV15 to TRBJ2-7; no firm D call. CDR1 LNHNV and CDR2 YYDKDF come from the germline V gene (reference sequence). The CDR3 length is 14 residues. Between the trimmed V and J ends, which lost 0 bases and 4 bases, there was a span of 10 bases. The CDR3 nucleotides read TGTGCCACCAGCAGAGAACCGGGTATTTACGAGCAGTACTTC. Translating gives CATSREPGIYEQYF.

CDR3 DNA: TGTGCCAGCAGTCCGGGGGGGTTGGACTATGGCTACACCTTC. Translated, it gives CASSPGGLDYGYTF. This chain joins TRBV12-3 or TRBV12-4 and TRBJ1-2, with D perhaps TRBD1 (5 bases). V lost 5 bases and J 3 bases, leaving 13 bases between the germline ends. The CDR3 covers 14 residues.

This clonotype was seen more than once but under ten times. The chain is built from TRBV29-1 and TRBJ1-1, with D hard to call. CDR3 length: 13 amino acids. V dropped 0 bases and J dropped 3 bases, with 8 bases sitting between them. Germline V gene sequence: CDR1 SQVTM, CDR2 ANQGSEA. The CDR3 bases are TGCAGCGTTGAAGACTGGATGGACACTGAAGCTTTCTTT. Its protein product is CSVEDWMDTEAFF.

This clonotype turned up a few times. This chain links TRBV4-3 with TRBJ2-3; a weak D match, TRBD2 (7 bases). CDR1 is LGHNA, CDR2 YSLEER, per germline. This CDR3 is 16 amino acids long. Trimming stripped 2 bases from V and 3 bases from J, with 15 bases between. The CDR3, as DNA: TGCGCCAGCAGCCAAATGGGGGGGGCTGCTACAGATACGCAGTATTTT. Translation gives CASSQMGGAATDTQYF.

J is TRBJ2-7 and V is TRBV3-1; D is ambiguous. V dropped 5 bases and J dropped 0 bases, with 8 bases sitting between them. The CDR3 spans 13 residues. The germline V gene encodes CDR1 LGHDT and CDR2 YNNKEL (reference sequence). CDR3 nucleotides: TGTGCCAGCAGCGATACTTCCTCCTACGAGCAGTACTTC. Protein product: CASSDTSSYEQYF.

This clonotype was counted between two and nine times. The rearrangement joins TRBV5-6 to TRBJ2-4; D unclear. The V and J ends lost 0 bases and 6 bases respectively, with 4 bases between them. CDR1 is SGHDT, CDR2 YYEEEE, per germline. The CDR3 has 12 residues. CDR3 in amino acids: CASSLVGNIQYF. The DNA of the CDR3 is TGTGCCAGCAGCTTGGTGGGAAACATTCAGTACTTC.

The chain recombines TRBV29-1 with TRBJ2-1; D perhaps matches TRBD1 (5 bases). Germline CDR1 SQVTM, CDR2 ANQGSEA. The CDR3 runs 14 residues. V lost 5 bases and J lost 7, with 18 bases in between. CDR3 residues: CSVKFPGIKNEQFF. The CDR3 DNA reads TGCAGCGTTAAGTTCCCAGGGATTAAGAATGAGCAGTTCTTC.

This clonotype was recorded a few times. The rearrangement joins TRBV7-9 to TRBJ2-7, with TRBD2 identical over 12 bases. The CDR3 runs to 15 residues. The junction had 8 bases not matched to a gene; V was cut back by 4 bases and J by 7 bases. Germline CDR1 SEHNR, CDR2 FQNEAQ (reference sequence). In DNA form, the CDR3 reads TGTGCCAGCAGCTCCATACTAGCGGGAGGATGGGAGCAGTACTTC. It yields the protein CASSSILAGGWEQYF.

V is TRBV27 and J is TRBJ2-1; D perhaps matches TRBD1 (6 bases). Germline values: CDR1 MNHEY, CDR2 SMNVEV (reference sequence). The V and J ends lost 2 bases and 9 bases respectively, with 17 bases between them. The CDR3 contains 15 residues. DNA of the CDR3: TGTGCCAGCAGTTTACTACAGGGTAAAGTAGGTGAGCAGTTCTTC. The encoded protein is CASSLLQGKVGEQFF.

This clonotype was seen a few times. The chain recombines TRBV3-1 with TRBJ1-6; TRBD1 matches at 9 bases. With V trimmed by 3 bases and J by 7 bases, 7 bases remained unmatched. CDR3 length: 16 amino acids. Germline lookup yields CDR1 LGHDT and CDR2 YNNKEL (reference sequence). The CDR3 here is CASSQTDRGMNSPLHF. The CDR3 DNA is TGTGCCAGCAGCCAGACGGACAGGGGCATGAATTCACCCCTCCACTTT.

This chain joins TRBV7-2 and TRBJ1-5, with D unresolved. Trimming cost V 9 bases and J 4 bases, with 10 bases left between them. Germline V gene sequence: CDR1 SGHTA, CDR2 FQGNSA. The CDR3 contains 12 residues. The DNA of the CDR3 is TGTGCCAGTAGTTTGGCGAATCAGCCCCAGCATTTT. This sequence encodes CASSLANQPQHF.

This chain links TRBV3-1 with TRBJ1-6; no definite D call. Per germline, CDR1 LGHDT and CDR2 YNNKEL (reference sequence). The CDR3 totals 14 residues. The V and J ends lost 4 bases and 10 bases respectively, with 14 bases between them. The CDR3 DNA sequence: TGTGCCAGCAGCCGCGAGAGGCGGGGATCACCCCTCCACTTT. Translation: CASSRERRGSPLHF.

This clonotype was counted a few times. V is TRBV20-1 and J is TRBJ2-3, with 13 bases fitting TRBD2. The CDR3 is 16 residues long. CDR1 DFQATT and CDR2 SNEGSKA come from the germline V gene (reference sequence). Trimming took 3 bases from V and 3 from J; bases not matched to a gene: 6. CDR3 in DNA: TGCAGTGCTAGCGCACTAGCGGGAGGGCCGACAGATACGCAGTATTTT. It is translated as CSASALAGGPTDTQYF.

The sample holds many counts of this clonotype. This chain links TRBV5-1 with TRBJ2-5, with D possibly TRBD2 on 6 matching bases. The CDR3 extends over 14 amino acids. CDR1 SGHRS and CDR2 YFSETQ come from the germline V gene. V was trimmed by 4 bases and J by 2 bases, leaving 12 bases between them. In DNA, the CDR3 is TGCGCCAGCAGCGAAGGGACTTCACAAGAGACCCAGTACTTC. Protein sequence: CASSEGTSQETQYF.

This clonotype showed up many times. The chain joins TRBV29-1 to TRBJ2-3; 8 positions agree with TRBD2. The V gene's germline CDR1 is SQVTM and CDR2 ANQGSEA. The CDR3 consists of 13 residues. J lost 4 bases, V lost 7 bases, and 7 bases had no gene match. In nucleotides, the CDR3 is TGCAGCGGTGGGACTAGGCATGCAGATACGCAGTATTTT. It specifies CSGGTRHADTQYF.

The rearrangement links TRBV9 to TRBJ2-1, with 10 positions matching TRBD2. CDR3 size: 15 residues. J lost 9 bases, V lost 3 bases, and 9 bases had no gene match. Germline values: CDR1 SGDLS, CDR2 YYNGEE. The CDR3 nucleotides are TGTGCCAGCAGCGCCGAGAGCGGGAGGGCCATTGAGCAGTTCTTC. Translated, it gives CASSAESGRAIEQFF.

The V call is TRBV9, the J call TRBJ2-1; 9 positions agree with TRBD2. The CDR3 contains 13 residues. V shed 4 bases and J 9 bases; nucleotides not matched to a gene: 5. Germline assignment: CDR1 SGDLS and CDR2 YYNGEE. Here the CDR3 DNA reads TGTGCCAGCAGCTGGACTAGCGTGGGTGAGCAGTTCTTC. It codes for CASSWTSVGEQFF.

The V and J genes are TRBV5-1 and TRBJ2-7, with TRBD1 matching over 9 bases. J was trimmed by 4 bases and V by 4 bases; bases with no gene match: 6. In germline, CDR1 is SGHRS, CDR2 YFSETQ. The CDR3 consists of 14 residues. The DNA of the CDR3 is TGCGCCAGCAGCGCTGGACAGGGGAAGTACGAGCAGTACTTC. This translates into CASSAGQGKYEQYF. The full variable domain, in which reference TRBV5-1 and TRBJ2-7 provide the parts outside the CDR3, is KAGVTQTPRYLIKTRGQQVTLSCSPISGHRSVSWYQQTPGQGLQFLFEYFSETQRNKGNFPGRFSGRQFSNSRSEMNVSTLELGDSALYLCASSAGQGKYEQYFGPGTRLTVT.

The chain is built from TRBV7-2 and TRBJ2-7, with TRBD1 identical over 7 bases. With 6 bases clipped from V and 6 bases from J, the junction kept 11 bases outside the gene matches. The CDR3 sequence is 14 residues long. Germline assignment: CDR1 SGHTA and CDR2 FQGNSA. In nucleotides, the CDR3 is TGTGCCAGCAGAGCGAGTTACCGGGACAGCGAGCAGTACTTC. It is translated as CASRASYRDSEQYF.